These 7 T cell receptor beta chains came from one sample sequenced in a study of T cell responses to AZD1222 COVID-19 vaccine. TCRdb's copy holds only in-frame clones and misses some; the assay was immunoSEQ multiplex PCR. Of fewer than 200,000 clones listed, roughly 94% are singletons. The sample here was peripheral blood, taken on day 0 of MenACWY control vaccination. These receptors all come from an adult in good health.

The rearrangement joins TRBV29-1 to TRBJ2-4; the D gene could be TRBD1 or TRBD2 (6 bases each). This CDR3 has 14 amino acids. Between the trimmed V and J ends, which lost 7 bases and 3 bases, there was a span of 16 bases. In germline, CDR1 is SQVTM, CDR2 ANQGSEA. CDR3 nucleotide sequence: TGCAGCGCCACCTCGGGGGCCCGCAAAAACATTCAGTACTTC. It encodes CSATSGARKNIQYF.

The chain combines TRBV7-9 with TRBJ1-4; D is undetermined. Germline V gene lookup returns CDR1 SEHNR and CDR2 FQNEAQ (reference sequence). The CDR3 runs to 14 residues. The V gene lost 1 base and the J gene lost 5 bases, with 8 bases spanning the gap. The CDR3 protein is CASSLGRPNEKLFF. CDR3 sequence (DNA): TGTGCCAGCAGCTTAGGACGGCCCAATGAAAAACTGTTTTTT.

V and J are TRBV28 and TRBJ1-2, with 9 bases lining up with TRBD1. The CDR3 is 15 amino acids. The germline gives CDR1 MDHEN, CDR2 SYDVKM. The V gene end was trimmed by 6 bases and the J gene end by 3 bases; junction bases not matched to a gene: 8. The CDR3: CASSALGTGYYGYTF. The CDR3, as DNA: TGTGCCAGCAGCGCCCTCGGGACAGGGTACTATGGCTACACCTTC.

J is TRBJ1-2 and V is TRBV6-5; 7 bases match TRBD1. The junction had 4 bases not matched to a gene; V was cut back by 4 bases and J by 2 bases. The CDR3 runs to 14 residues. Germline V gene lookup returns CDR1 MNHEY and CDR2 SVGAGI. The CDR3 DNA follows: TGTGCCAGCAGTTTATTGGGACAGAACTATGGCTACACCTTC. This encodes CASSLLGQNYGYTF.

This rearrangement joins TRBV19 to TRBJ1-4; weak D call: TRBD1 (5 bases). The CDR3 is 14 residues long. Between the trimmed V and J ends, which lost 3 bases and 8 bases, there was a span of 13 bases. Per the germline V gene, CDR1 is LNHDA and CDR2 is SQIVND (reference sequence). This CDR3 is CASSIRDAEEKLFF. As DNA, the CDR3 is TGTGCCAGTAGTATCCGGGACGCGGAGGAAAAACTGTTTTTT.

The chain combines TRBV18 with TRBJ2-2; no definite D call. This CDR3 region has 16 residues. Trimming stripped 1 base from V and 2 bases from J, with 11 bases between. Per the germline V gene, CDR1 is KGHSH and CDR2 is LQKENI. The CDR3 bases are TGTGCCAGCTCACCACAAGCGCCCATAAACACCGGGGAGCTGTTTTTT. Its protein is CASSPQAPINTGELFF.

This chain connects TRBV24-1 to TRBJ2-1, with D maybe TRBD2 (8 bases). The V gene's germline CDR1 is KGHDR and CDR2 SFDVKD. The CDR3 has 16 amino acids. V dropped 4 bases and J dropped 7 bases, with 19 bases sitting between them. CDR3 amino acids: CATSDRGAGGGNEQFF. Written as DNA, the CDR3 is TGTGCCACCAGTGACAGGGGGGCGGGAGGAGGTAATGAGCAGTTCTTC.